This T cell receptor beta chain was retrieved from a study of cytomegalovirus exposure and HLA in healthy donors. Turning to the study itself: In a later analysis, it was reported that the roughly 130 validation repertoires had been produced on the same platform as the 666 repertoires belonging to the first cohort.

On this clone: Its specificity is unknown.

Germline V gene data show CDR1 as MNHEY and CDR2 as SMNVEV (reference sequence). V was pared by 3 bases and J by 4 bases, with 11 bases of the junction left unmatched. CDR3 length: 16 amino acids. Here immunoSEQ multiplex PCR was the method, and the copy in TCRdb shows in-frame clones only, minus some. There are under 150,000 clones in the sample; around 84% occur only once, and around 10% lies in the top ten. Overall study results and limits: There were some public TCRs occurring in many donors, but most TCR sequences were rare. Specificity for CMV antigens was confirmed in vitro for a few of the CMV-associated chains. A list of approximately 160 TCR beta chains associated with cytomegalovirus was given.

What was sequenced was PBMCs. The receptor comes from a man between 18 and 29 years old in good health and CMV-seropositive. J is TRBJ1-1 and V is TRBV27; 7 nucleotides match TRBD1. As DNA, the CDR3 is TGTGCCAGCAGTTTTGGGACAGACCCCGGTGGCACTGAAGCTTTCTTT. Its protein product is CASSFGTDPGGTEAFF.